Following are 22 T cell receptor beta chains from one sample sequenced in a study of blood T cell repertoires in COVID-19. Sequencing was performed with immunoSEQ multiplex PCR; in TCRdb, only in-frame clones are kept and a portion is missing. The sample yields approximately 240,000 clones, around nine tenths seen once. Sequenced: PBMCs or T cells enriched from blood (not recorded which). All receptors derive from a young woman who had recovered from COVID-19.

The chain combines TRBV7-6 with TRBJ1-1; D unclear. The V end was cut by 5 bases, the J end by 0 bases, with 16 bases between. CDR1 is SGHVS, CDR2 FNYEAQ, per germline. The CDR3 is 16 residues long. CDR3 protein: CASSTTWTGMNTEAFF. CDR3 nucleotide sequence: TGTGCCAGCAGCACTACTTGGACGGGAATGAACACTGAAGCTTTCTTT.

V and J are TRBV3-1 (or the pseudogene TRBV3-2) and TRBJ1-2; D is perhaps TRBD1 (5 bases). Trimming took 5 bases from V and 7 from J, leaving 14 bases between them. The CDR3 length is 13 residues. Germline V gives CDR1 LGHDT, CDR2 YNNKEL (reference sequence). In DNA, the CDR3 is TGTGCCAGCAGCTCGGGTCTCGGGGGTGGCTACACCTTC. This encodes CASSSGLGGGYTF.

The genes are TRBV9 and TRBJ1-2; no definite D call. From germline, CDR1 is SGDLS and CDR2 YYNGEE. Trimming cost V 4 bases and J 5 bases, with 12 bases left between them. This CDR3 spans 13 amino acids. CDR3: CASSPVSLYGYTF. The CDR3 bases are TGTGCCAGCAGCCCCGTTAGCCTTTATGGCTACACCTTC.

This chain joins TRBV15 and TRBJ2-5, with 10 bases matching TRBD1. V dropped 3 bases and J dropped 3; count of bases not matched to a gene: 10. Germline CDR1 is LNHNV and CDR2 is YYDKDF (reference sequence). The CDR3 sequence is 17 residues long. In nucleotides, the CDR3 is TGTGCCACCAGCAGGAGGAGGTGGGACAGGGGCAAAGAGACCCAGTACTTC. Protein: CATSRRRWDRGKETQYF.

The chain couples TRBV21-1 to TRBJ1-4. TRBV21-1 is shown as a pseudogene. The CDR3 covers 14 residues. The CDR3 loop reads CASSPRNGLEKLFF. The DNA of the CDR3 is TGTGCCAGCAGCCCCCGGAACGGACTTGAAAAACTGTTTTTT.

The rearrangement links TRBV19 to TRBJ1-5, with 8 bases identical to TRBD1. The CDR3 contains 14 residues. Germline CDR1 and CDR2: LNHDA and SQIVND (reference sequence). J was trimmed by 7 bases and V by 3 bases; bases with no gene match: 5. CDR3: CASSIDRGGQPQHF. The CDR3 nucleotides are TGTGCCAGTAGTATTGACAGGGGCGGGCAGCCCCAGCATTTT.

The V gene is TRBV10-3, the J gene TRBJ2-5; 11 nucleotides line up with TRBD1. This CDR3 region has 16 residues. The germline gives CDR1 ENHRY, CDR2 SYGVKD. V shed 5 bases, J shed 2 bases, and the junction held 7 bases outside the gene matches. CDR3 sequence (DNA): TGTGCCATCAGTTCGGACAGGGGGCGGGGGCAAGAGACCCAGTACTTC. It encodes CAISSDRGRGQETQYF.

This chain uses TRBV28 with TRBJ1-4; 7 bases match TRBD1. The junction had 11 bases not matched to a gene; V was cut back by 6 bases and J by 7 bases. This CDR3 comprises 15 residues. Germline CDR1 MDHEN, CDR2 SYDVKM. The CDR3 DNA sequence: TGTGCCAGCAGACAAACCGGGACAGTTGGTGAAAAACTGTTTTTT. Encoded protein: CASRQTGTVGEKLFF.

The chain combines TRBV7-9 with TRBJ1-3; a weak D match, TRBD1 (6 bases). CDR1 SEHNR and CDR2 FQNEAQ come from the germline V gene (reference sequence). CDR3 length: 14 residues. V was cut by 5 bases and J by 6 bases, with 14 bases left in between. The CDR3 sequence is CASSSQGLKNTIYF. The CDR3 DNA is TGTGCCAGCAGCAGTCAGGGGTTGAAAAACACCATATATTTT. Complete variable domain (other parts from reference TRBV7-9 and TRBJ1-3): DTGVSQNPRHKITKRGQNVTFRCDPISEHNRLYWYRQTLGQGPEFLTYFQNEAQLEKSRLLSDRFSAERPKGSFSTLEIQRTEQGDSAMYLCASSSQGLKNTIYFGEGSWLTVV.

The rearrangement joins TRBV19 to TRBJ2-1; 7 nucleotides line up with TRBD2. With V trimmed by 4 bases and J by 7 bases, 13 bases remained unmatched. This CDR3 region has 16 residues. Germline CDR1 reads LNHDA; CDR2 reads SQIVND (reference sequence). The DNA for the CDR3 is TGTGCCAGTAGTAAGGTCCTCGGGCAGGGAGGGAATGAGCAGTTCTTC. Translating it yields CASSKVLGQGGNEQFF. Full variable domain (missing parts from reference TRBV19 and TRBJ2-1): DGGITQSPKYLFRKEGQNVTLSCEQNLNHDAMYWYRQDPGQGLRLIYYSQIVNDFQKGDIAEGYSVSREKKESFPLTVTSAQKNPTAFYLCASSKVLGQGGNEQFFGPGTRLTVL.

As DNA, the CDR3 is TGTGCCAGCAGCTCGCTTACAACAGGGTTATCTGGAAACACCATATATTTT. Translating it yields CASSSLTTGLSGNTIYF. The chain joins TRBV5-6 to TRBJ1-3, with D possibly matching TRBD1 (6 bases). V was clipped by 3 bases and J by 1 base, with 17 bases between them. The CDR3 covers 17 residues. Germline V CDR1 and CDR2: SGHDT, YYEEEE. Based on the CDR3 plus reference TRBV5-6 and TRBJ1-3, the full variable domain is DAGVTQSPTHLIKTRGQQVTLRCSPKSGHDTVSWYQQALGQGPQFIFQYYEEEERQRGNFPDRFSGHQFPNYSSELNVNALLLGDSALYLCASSSLTTGLSGNTIYFGEGSWLTVV.

In its sample, this clone was seen once. The chain links TRBV11-2 to TRBJ2-3, with 14 nucleotides matching TRBD2. The CDR3 consists of 16 residues. The ends lost 5 bases at V and 3 bases at J; junction bases unmatched: 4. Per the germline V gene, CDR1 is SGHAT and CDR2 is FQNNGV. CDR3: CASSPRLAGGTDTQYF. The CDR3 DNA reads TGTGCCAGCAGCCCGCGACTAGCGGGAGGGACAGATACGCAGTATTTT.

As for this clone: Other DNA sequences in this specimen translate into the identical CDR3. The chain uses TRBV13 and TRBJ1-3, with unresolved D. V lost 0 bases, J lost 0 bases, and 6 bases lay in between. Looked up from germline, CDR1 is PRHDT and CDR2 is FYEKMQ (reference sequence). CDR3 length equals 15 residues. The chain's CDR3 is CASSLGPSSGNTIYF. CDR3 in DNA: TGTGCCAGCAGCTTAGGCCCGAGCTCTGGAAACACCATATATTTT.

This chain joins TRBV15 and TRBJ1-6; no clear D gene. The CDR3 covers 17 residues. Germline CDR1 is LNHNV and CDR2 is YYDKDF (reference sequence). V was trimmed by 1 base and J by 7 bases, leaving 17 bases between them. DNA of the CDR3: TGTGCCACCAGCAGAGCGCCAGTTACTGGAGAAAATTCACCCCTCCACTTT. This encodes CATSRAPVTGENSPLHF.

There are a few counts of this clone. The chain is built from TRBV7-2 and TRBJ1-2; possible D gene TRBD1, 6 bases. The CDR3 length is 14 residues. V dropped 10 bases and J dropped 1 base, with 16 bases sitting between them. The germline V gene encodes CDR1 SGHTA and CDR2 FQGNSA. The CDR3 sequence is CATAVGGVNYGYTF. In DNA, the CDR3 is TGTGCCACCGCAGTAGGGGGGGTTAACTATGGCTACACCTTC.

This clone was detected a few times. The chain uses TRBV24-1 and TRBJ2-3; D unclear. This CDR3 is 13 amino acids long. Trimming shortened V by 4 bases and J by 4 bases, and 8 bases separated the two germline ends. The V gene's germline CDR1 is KGHDR and CDR2 SFDVKD. The CDR3: CATSEPVADTQYF. Here the CDR3 DNA reads TGTGCCACCAGTGAGCCGGTTGCAGATACGCAGTATTTT.

The chain carries TRBV9 and TRBJ2-7; D remains unclear. V was clipped by 0 bases and J by 7 bases, with 14 bases between them. The CDR3 extends over 14 amino acids. CDR1 and CDR2 from the germline V gene are SGDLS and YYNGEE. The CDR3 region is CASSVGDFAGEQYF. The CDR3 DNA reads TGTGCCAGCAGCGTAGGTGATTTCGCAGGAGAGCAGTACTTC.

In DNA, the CDR3 is TGTGCCAGGCGAAGGTGGTTTGGACTAGCGGGAGGCCACAATGAGCAGTTCTTC. Translating gives CARRRWFGLAGGHNEQFF. The rearrangement joins TRBV7-9 to TRBJ2-1; 14 positions match TRBD2. The V and J ends lost 9 bases and 5 bases, in that order; junction bases with no gene match: 15. The length of the CDR3 is 18 residues. Germline V gives CDR1 SEHNR, CDR2 FQNEAQ (reference sequence). Using reference TRBV7-9 and TRBJ2-1 for the parts outside the CDR3, the full variable domain is DTGVSQNPRHKITKRGQNVTFRCDPISEHNRLYWYRQTLGQGPEFLTYFQNEAQLEKSRLLSDRFSAERPKGSFSTLEIQRTEQGDSAMYLCARRRWFGLAGGHNEQFFGPGTRLTVL.

This chain links TRBV5-1 with TRBJ1-1; the D is unclear. V gave up 4 bases and J gave up 6 bases, with 22 bases separating them. The germline V gene has CDR1 SGHRS and CDR2 YFSETQ. This CDR3 has 16 residues. Here the CDR3 DNA reads TGCGCCAGCAGCCCGAGGGTGGGCGGCCGGGTCGCTGAAGCTTTCTTT. Translating it yields CASSPRVGGRVAEAFF.

The V call is TRBV10-3, the J call TRBJ1-2; D possibly corresponds to TRBD1 (6 bases). Trimming removed 6 bases at V and 5 bases at J, with 13 bases between. This CDR3 has 13 residues. The germline V gene encodes CDR1 ENHRY and CDR2 SYGVKD. The CDR3 is CAIRGRDKYGYTF. The CDR3 nucleotides read TGTGCCATCAGGGGCCGGGACAAGTATGGCTACACCTTC.

The CDR3 bases are TGTGCCAGCAGCCCACTACGTAACGAAGCTTTCTTT. The encoded protein is CASSPLRNEAFF. The chain joins TRBV14 to TRBJ1-1; D not resolved. Germline loops: CDR1 SGHDN, CDR2 FVKESK. The CDR3 is 12 amino acids. V shed 4 bases and J shed 8 bases, with 11 bases lying between them. Filled out from reference TRBV14 and TRBJ1-1, the complete variable domain reads EAGVTQFPSHSVIEKGQTVTLRCDPISGHDNLYWYRRVMGKEIKFLLHFVKESKQDESGMPNNRFLAERTGGTYSTLKVQPAELEDSGVYFCASSPLRNEAFFGQGTRLTVV.

J is TRBJ1-3 and V is TRBV29-1, with D tentatively TRBD1 (5 bases). The V gene lost 0 bases and the J gene lost 4 bases, with 19 bases spanning the gap. The CDR3 loop spans 17 amino acids. CDR1 and CDR2 (germline): SQVTM, ANQGSEA. The CDR3 coding sequence is TGCAGCGTTGAAGATCCTGGGAGGGGCGAAGGGGGAAACACCATATATTTT. This codes for CSVEDPGRGEGGNTIYF.